The following is a T cell receptor (beta chain) sequence with its context. TCRdb's table, derived via immunoSEQ multiplex PCR, lists solely in-frame clones and lacks some. The repertoire holds tens of thousands of clones, about three quarters seen once, with just under 9.5% in the top ten. The data are from a study of PD-1 blockade in classical Hodgkin lymphoma. The time point was: cycle 4 day 1 (C4D1), after less than 7 weeks of nivolumab. Patients all relapsed after autologous stem cell transplantation, and there was variation in brentuximab vedotin exposure. The receptor was isolated from a human donor with classical Hodgkin lymphoma. The starting material was peripheral blood mononuclear cells (PBMCs), obtained before the fourth cycle of nivolumab.

The CDR3 is CASQGIYGYTF. CDR3 DNA sequence: TGTGCCAGCCAAGGGATCTATGGCTACACCTTC. The chain carries TRBV19 and TRBJ1-2; D remains unclear. The CDR3 totals 11 residues. V lost 9 bases and J lost 4, with 9 bases in between. Per the germline V gene, CDR1 is LNHDA and CDR2 is SQIVND (reference sequence).